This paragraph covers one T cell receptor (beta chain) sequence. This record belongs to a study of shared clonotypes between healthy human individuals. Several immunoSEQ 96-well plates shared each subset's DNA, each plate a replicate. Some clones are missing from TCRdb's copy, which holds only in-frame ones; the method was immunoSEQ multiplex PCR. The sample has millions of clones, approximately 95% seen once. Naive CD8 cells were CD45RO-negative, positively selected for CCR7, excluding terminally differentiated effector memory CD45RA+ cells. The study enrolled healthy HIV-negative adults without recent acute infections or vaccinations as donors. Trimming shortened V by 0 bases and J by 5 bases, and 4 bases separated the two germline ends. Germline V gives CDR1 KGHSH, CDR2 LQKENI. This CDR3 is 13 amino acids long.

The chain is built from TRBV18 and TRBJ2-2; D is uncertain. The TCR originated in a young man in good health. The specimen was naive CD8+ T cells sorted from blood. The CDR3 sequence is CASSPPTTGELFF. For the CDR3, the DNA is TGTGCCAGCTCACCACCGACAACCGGGGAGCTGTTTTTT.